This passage covers 26 T cell receptor beta chains from one sample sequenced in a study of cytomegalovirus exposure and HLA in healthy donors. Primers for the PCR totalled 60 Vbeta and 13 Jbeta. Here immunoSEQ multiplex PCR was the method, and the copy in TCRdb shows in-frame clones only, minus some. The sample has about 130,000 clones; over 60% are singletons. Sequencing input: PBMCs. All receptors come from a female donor in good health and CMV-seronegative.

The CDR3 DNA follows: TGCAGTGCGAGGAACCAAGGTGAGCAGTTCTTC. Amino acids: CSARNQGEQFF. The chain couples TRBV20-1 to TRBJ2-1; no clear D. Looked up from germline, CDR1 is DFQATT and CDR2 is SNEGSKA (reference sequence). This CDR3 region has 11 residues. The V gene lost 6 bases and the J gene lost 9 bases, with 12 bases spanning the gap.

A few counts support this clone. The chain carries TRBV19 and TRBJ2-7; D not certain. Germline V CDR1 and CDR2: LNHDA, SQIVND (reference sequence). This CDR3 has 14 residues. The V end was cut by 6 bases, the J end by 4 bases, with 16 bases between. The CDR3 nucleotides are TGTGCCAGTAGCGATAGCTTTGGAACGTACGAGCAGTACTTC. Translated: CASSDSFGTYEQYF.

This rearrangement joins TRBV27 to TRBJ2-5; D is perhaps TRBD2 (5 bases). The DNA end is a closer match to TRBJ2-7, so the J assignment may be wrong. Germline CDR1 reads MNHEY; CDR2 reads SMNVEV (reference sequence). CDR3 size: 14 residues. The DNA of the CDR3 is TGTGCCAGCAGTTTGAAAGGTAGCGAGGGCGAGCAGTACTTC. Translation: CASSLKGSEGEQYF.

V gene TRBV6-5 combines with J gene TRBJ2-7; D perhaps matches TRBD1 (5 bases). There are 15 residues in the CDR3. Germline CDR1 reads MNHEY; CDR2 reads SVGAGI. V was trimmed by 7 bases and J by 1 base, leaving 17 bases between them. The CDR3 spells CASTGGQAVSYEQYF. The CDR3, as DNA: TGTGCCAGCACCGGCGGACAAGCCGTTTCCTACGAGCAGTACTTC.

The genes are TRBV7-9 and TRBJ2-5, with 10 bases fitting TRBD2. In germline, CDR1 is SEHNR, CDR2 FQNEAQ (reference sequence). The CDR3 length is 15 residues. The junction had 4 bases not matched to a gene; V was cut back by 5 bases and J by 1 base. The CDR3, as DNA: TGTGCCAGCAGCCCACTAGCGGGGTCCCAAGAGACCCAGTACTTC. It encodes CASSPLAGSQETQYF.

V usage is TRBV30 and J usage is TRBJ1-2; TRBD1 matches at 7 bases. This CDR3 comprises 16 residues. After removal of 0 bases from V and 12 bases from J, the junction contained 19 bases not matched to a gene. CDR1 and CDR2 from the germline V gene are GTSNPN and SVGIG (reference sequence). The CDR3 DNA reads TGTGCCTGGAGTGTACGGGGGCGGAGGGGGCGCCTGGTTAACACCTTC. Residues: CAWSVRGRRGRLVNTF.

This clone was seen a few times. Written as DNA, the CDR3 is TGTGCCAGCAGCTTCACTCAGGGGAGCCAGGGCTACACCTTC. Protein sequence: CASSFTQGSQGYTF. The chain employs TRBV7-8 and TRBJ1-2, with D possibly matching TRBD1 (6 bases). The ends were cut back, 3 bases at V and 8 bases at J, with 16 bases in the middle. This CDR3 has 14 residues. CDR1 and CDR2 (germline): SGHVS, FQNEAQ.

This clone was detected a few times. The rearrangement joins TRBV27 to TRBJ1-6; D uncertain. Germline V gene lookup returns CDR1 MNHEY and CDR2 SMNVEV (reference sequence). The CDR3 consists of 12 residues. V dropped 6 bases and J dropped 3 bases, with 3 bases sitting between them. The CDR3 spells CASSYYNSPLHF. The CDR3 nucleotides read TGTGCCAGCAGCTACTATAATTCACCCCTCCACTTT.

V is TRBV11-3 and J is TRBJ2-1, with 9 bases lining up with TRBD2. Losses at the gene ends were 4 bases for V and 6 bases for J; bases not matched to a gene: 7. The CDR3 spans 15 residues. Germline CDR1 reads SGHNT; CDR2 reads YENEEA. In nucleotides, the CDR3 is TGTGCCAGCAGCTCCTCGGGACTAGCTGGCAATGAGCAGTTCTTC. This encodes CASSSSGLAGNEQFF.

The CDR3 DNA reads as TGCGCCAGCAGCCCGGGACATATTGGCTCCTACGAGCAGTACTTC. Translated, it gives CASSPGHIGSYEQYF. The chain joins TRBV5-1 to TRBJ2-7; D possibly corresponds to TRBD1 (6 bases). The germline V gene has CDR1 SGHRS and CDR2 YFSETQ. Between the trimmed V and J ends, which lost 4 bases and 0 bases, there was a span of 14 bases. This CDR3 is 15 amino acids long. The whole variable domain, remainder taken from reference TRBV5-1 and TRBJ2-7, is KAGVTQTPRYLIKTRGQQVTLSCSPISGHRSVSWYQQTPGQGLQFLFEYFSETQRNKGNFPGRFSGRQFSNSRSEMNVSTLELGDSALYLCASSPGHIGSYEQYFGPGTRLTVT.

V gene TRBV9 combines with J gene TRBJ2-3; D is ambiguous. Germline CDR1 and CDR2: SGDLS and YYNGEE. The CDR3 is 15 residues long. V shed 0 bases and J shed 0 bases, with 8 bases lying between them. CDR3 sequence (DNA): TGTGCCAGCAGCGTAGGGCAGGCGAGCACAGATACGCAGTATTTT. Translation gives CASSVGQASTDTQYF.

With respect to this clone: The germline gene is not matched at one end of the junction; a read error may be the cause. The chain employs TRBV7-9 and TRBJ2-1, with D perhaps TRBD2 (6 bases). The CDR3 consists of 16 residues. Germline CDR1 reads SEHNR; CDR2 reads FQNEAQ (reference sequence). The CDR3 spells CSSSLGREPRGNEQFF. In DNA, the CDR3 is TGTTCCAGCAGCTTAGGTCGGGAGCCGAGAGGGAATGAGCAGTTCTTC. Variable domain in full (rest from reference TRBV7-9 and TRBJ2-1): DTGVSQNPRHKITKRGQNVTFRCDPISEHNRLYWYRQTLGQGPEFLTYFQNEAQLEKSRLLSDRFSAERPKGSFSTLEIQRTEQGDSAMYLCSSSLGREPRGNEQFFGPGTRLTVL.

The rearrangement links TRBV30 to TRBJ2-7, with 8 bases that match TRBD2. V lost 1 base and J lost 2; bases outside the gene matches: 10. This CDR3 comprises 16 residues. Germline loops: CDR1 GTSNPN, CDR2 SVGIG (reference sequence). The CDR3 DNA is TGTGCCTGGAGTGGATCAGCGGGAGCTCCCCCCTACGAGCAGTACTTC. As protein: CAWSGSAGAPPYEQYF.

The chain couples TRBV28 to TRBJ1-2; TRBD1 is a possible D gene (5 bases). Per germline, CDR1 MDHEN and CDR2 SYDVKM. This CDR3 is built from 13 residues. V lost 1 base to trimming and J lost 8 bases, with 11 bases between them. CDR3: CASSLYKQAGYTF. CDR3 DNA sequence: TGTGCCAGCAGTTTATATAAACAGGCGGGCTACACCTTC.

The chain recombines TRBV11-2 with TRBJ1-1, with D possibly TRBD1 on 5 matching bases. Germline assignment: CDR1 SGHAT and CDR2 FQNNGV. Trimming pared 3 bases from V and 1 base from J, leaving 9 bases between. This CDR3 contains 14 residues. CDR3: CASSLGQPNTEAFF. CDR3 nucleotides: TGTGCCAGCAGCTTGGGGCAGCCGAACACTGAAGCTTTCTTT. The full variable domain, with the rest looked up from reference TRBV11-2 and TRBJ1-1, is EAGVAQSPRYKIIEKRQSVAFWCNPISGHATLYWYQQILGQGPKLLIQFQNNGVVDDSQLPKDRFSAERLKGVDSTLKIQPAKLEDSAVYLCASSLGQPNTEAFFGQGTRLTVV.

This clone was seen more than once but under ten times. This rearrangement joins TRBV7-2 to TRBJ2-6; 9 bases map to TRBD1. This CDR3 has 17 residues. Looked up from germline, CDR1 is SGHTA and CDR2 is FQGNSA. V was clipped by 4 bases and J by 0 bases; unmatched bases: 4. The CDR3 loop reads CASSSGQGNSGANVLTF. In nucleotides, the CDR3 is TGTGCCAGCAGCTCGGGACAGGGAAACTCTGGGGCCAACGTCCTGACTTTC.

J is TRBJ1-5 and V is TRBV11-2, with D possibly being TRBD1 (5 bases). Germline V CDR1 and CDR2: SGHAT, FQNNGV. This CDR3 is built from 13 residues. Trimming took 3 bases from V and 7 from J, leaving 10 bases between them. The CDR3 loop reads CASSFQGGQPQHF. CDR3 DNA: TGTGCCAGCAGCTTCCAGGGTGGGCAGCCCCAGCATTTT.

This chain uses TRBV4-1 with TRBJ2-1; D uncertain. Germline CDR1 is MGHRA and CDR2 is YSYEKL. This CDR3 contains 14 residues. V was cut by 4 bases and J by 3 bases, with 10 bases left in between. The CDR3 DNA is TGCGCCAGCAGCCCGATGGCAGGCTACAATGAGCAGTTCTTC. Amino acids: CASSPMAGYNEQFF.

V gene TRBV7-2 combines with J gene TRBJ1-2, with TRBD1 matching 7 bases. The length of the CDR3 is 15 residues. The germline V gene has CDR1 SGHTA and CDR2 FQGNSA. The V and J ends lost 2 bases and 7 bases, in that order; junction bases with no gene match: 10. The CDR3 reads CASSLLGQALAGYTF. DNA of the CDR3: TGTGCCAGCAGCTTACTCGGACAGGCATTGGCTGGCTACACCTTC.

This chain uses TRBV30 with TRBJ2-5; 8 positions match TRBD2. Trimming took 0 bases from V and 5 from J; bases not matched to a gene: 5. The germline V gene encodes CDR1 GTSNPN and CDR2 SVGIG (reference sequence). The CDR3 contains 14 residues. The CDR3 here is CAWSVGGGRETQYF. CDR3 sequence (DNA): TGTGCCTGGAGTGTAGGCGGGGGGAGGGAGACCCAGTACTTC.

J is TRBJ2-3 and V is TRBV5-1; 7 nucleotides match TRBD2. The CDR3 runs to 15 residues. Germline V gives CDR1 SGHRS, CDR2 YFSETQ. The V and J ends lost 4 bases and 1 base, in that order; junction bases with no gene match: 6. The chain's CDR3 is CASSKWTSGTDTQYF. CDR3 coding DNA: TGCGCCAGCAGCAAGTGGACTAGTGGCACAGATACGCAGTATTTT.

V usage is TRBV5-6 and J usage is TRBJ2-1; D not resolved. Deletions cut 10 bases from V and 0 bases from J, with 17 bases between. Germline assignment: CDR1 SGHDT and CDR2 YYEEEE. The CDR3 totals 15 residues. The CDR3 protein is CAFRRGRSSYNEQFF. The CDR3 DNA sequence: TGTGCCTTCCGGCGAGGTCGGAGCTCCTACAATGAGCAGTTCTTC. The variable domain in full, with the rest retrieved from reference TRBV5-6 and TRBJ2-1, is DAGVTQSPTHLIKTRGQQVTLRCSPKSGHDTVSWYQQALGQGPQFIFQYYEEEERQRGNFPDRFSGHQFPNYSSELNVNALLLGDSALYLCAFRRGRSSYNEQFFGPGTRLTVL.

This clone was observed once. The chain links TRBV6-5 to TRBJ1-2, with 7 nucleotides matching TRBD1. This CDR3 is 14 amino acids long. CDR1 and CDR2 (germline): MNHEY, SVGAGI. After removal of 0 bases from V and 8 bases from J, the junction contained 6 bases not matched to a gene. DNA for the CDR3: TGTGCCAGCAGTTACTCGAGACAGGGTAACGGCTACACCTTC. Translation: CASSYSRQGNGYTF.

The chain is built from TRBV5-1 and TRBJ2-6; a weak D match, TRBD1 (6 bases). The germline CDR1 and CDR2 sequences are SGHRS and YFSETQ. V was cut by 4 bases and J by 0 bases, with 14 bases left in between. The length of the CDR3 is 17 residues. The CDR3 coding sequence is TGCGCCAGCAGCCATACAGGGATTAGCTCTGGGGCCAACGTCCTGACTTTC. Translation gives CASSHTGISSGANVLTF.

A few counts support this clone. The chain recombines TRBV6-5 with TRBJ1-3; TRBD1 agrees at 9 bases. Germline CDR1 MNHEY, CDR2 SVGAGI. V lost 2 bases, J lost 3 bases, and 2 bases stayed unmatched. The CDR3 has 15 amino acids. In nucleotides, the CDR3 is TGTGCCAGCAGTTACGGGACAGGGTATGGAAACACCATATATTTT. It translates to CASSYGTGYGNTIYF.

V is TRBV9 and J is TRBJ2-5; 10 nucleotides line up with TRBD2. Trimming at V came to 0 bases and at J to 1 base, leaving 6 bases not matched to a gene. Germline V gene lookup returns CDR1 SGDLS and CDR2 YYNGEE. The CDR3 spans 17 residues. CDR3 loop: CASSVGLSGGAQETQYF. CDR3 bases: TGTGCCAGCAGCGTAGGTCTGAGCGGGGGGGCCCAAGAGACCCAGTACTTC.